A single sample gave rise to the 15 T cell receptor beta chains below, sequenced in a study of T cells in Graves' hyperthyroidism and ophthalmopathy. Amplified TCR beta CDR3 regions came from RNA transcripts. Initially, a first-round RT-PCR of the TCR CDR3 employed the HTBI primer set. One entry per CDR3 protein results from TCRdb running MiXCR on the multiplex PCR reads. This table has 300,000 to 350,000 distinct CDR3 sequences, around 20% appearing once. The sample was blood. Every receptor here comes from a woman between 45 and 60 years old with Graves' hyperthyroidism.

This clonotype has a count of ten or more. The chain links TRBV2 to TRBJ2-1, with D uncertain. Per the germline V gene, CDR1 is SNHLY and CDR2 is FYNNEI. The CDR3 is 11 residues long. Trimming took off 6 bases at V and 10 bases at J, with 10 bases between the two ends. Here the CDR3 reads CASRARWEQFF. The CDR3 nucleotides are TGTGCCAGCAGAGCTAGATGGGAGCAGTTCTTC. The full variable domain, completed using reference TRBV2 and TRBJ2-1, is EPEVTQTPSHQVTQMGQEVILRCVPISNHLYFYWYRQILGQKVEFLVSFYNNEISEKSEIFDDQFSVERPDGSNFTLKIRSTKLEDSAMYFCASRARWEQFFGPGTRLTVL.

This clonotype was found many times. This chain uses TRBV3-1 with TRBJ2-2, with D possibly matching TRBD1 (5 bases). CDR1 is LGHDT and CDR2 is YNNKEL in the germline V gene (reference sequence). The CDR3 covers 14 residues. V shed 2 bases and J shed 5 bases, with 9 bases lying between them. Here the CDR3 reads CASSQNRKTGELFF. For the CDR3, the DNA is TGTGCCAGCAGCCAAAACAGGAAAACCGGGGAGCTGTTTTTT.

This clonotype showed up many times. The chain links TRBV5-4 to TRBJ2-7, with 9 positions matching TRBD1. Germline trimming cut 4 bases from V and 3 bases from J; bases unmatched to any gene: 8. Per germline, CDR1 SGHNT and CDR2 YYREEE (reference sequence). The CDR3 spans 15 residues. CDR3 bases: TGTGCCAGCAGCGCAACAGGGGGCGTAGGCTACGAGCAGTACTTC. This translates into CASSATGGVGYEQYF.

As for this clonotype: This may be a read error, as it is one base from a much larger clone. Lacking the conserved final phenylalanine or tryptophan, this CDR3 likely reflects a read error. The rearrangement uses TRBV24-1 and TRBJ2-1; possibly TRBD1 for D (5 bases). This CDR3 spans 15 amino acids. Per the germline V gene, CDR1 is KGHDR and CDR2 is SFDVKD. The V and J ends lost 0 bases and 0 bases respectively, with 5 bases between them. The CDR3 is CATSDLRGSYNEQFY. As DNA, the CDR3 is TGTGCCACCAGTGATTTGAGGGGCTCCTACAATGAGCAGTTCTAC.

In its sample, this clonotype was seen many times. The genes are TRBV28 and TRBJ2-3; 8 bases line up with TRBD2. The length of the CDR3 is 15 residues. Looked up from germline, CDR1 is MDHEN and CDR2 is SYDVKM. Trimming removed 6 bases from V and 4 bases from J; junction bases left unmatched: 9. CDR3 loop: CASSRSGTRSDTQYF. As DNA, the CDR3 is TGTGCCAGCAGCCGAAGCGGGACTAGATCAGATACGCAGTATTTT.

The V call is TRBV29-1, the J call TRBJ1-4; TRBD1 is a possible D gene (6 bases). The germline V gene has CDR1 SQVTM and CDR2 ANQGSEA. The V gene lost 0 bases and the J gene lost 7 bases, with 15 bases spanning the gap. The CDR3 runs to 15 residues. CDR3 nucleotides: TGCAGCGTTGAAGATTGGGGGGCGAGCGGTGAAAAACTGTTTTTT. Amino acid sequence: CSVEDWGASGEKLFF.

This clonotype occurred many times. The rearrangement uses TRBV3-1 and TRBJ2-1; a possible D gene is TRBD2 (6 bases). CDR1 and CDR2 from the germline V gene are LGHDT and YNNKEL (reference sequence). The CDR3 loop spans 17 amino acids. V shed 1 base and J shed 7 bases, with 20 bases lying between them. The CDR3 DNA sequence: TGTGCCAGCAGCCAAGTATTCGCTGGCGGGGCCTTGAATGAGCAGTTCTTC. It encodes CASSQVFAGGALNEQFF.

This clonotype was seen only a few times. The CDR3 reads CASSGAFSGANVLTF. CDR3 DNA: TGTGCCAGTAGTGGCGCCTTCTCTGGGGCCAACGTCCTGACTTTC. The rearrangement uses TRBV19 and TRBJ2-6; D not resolved. V was clipped by 5 bases and J by 0 bases, with 8 bases between them. Germline V gene sequence: CDR1 LNHDA, CDR2 SQIVND (reference sequence). The length of the CDR3 is 15 residues.

The rearrangement links TRBV6-2 or TRBV6-3 to TRBJ1-1, with a possible D match to TRBD1 (5 bases). Germline values: CDR1 MNHEY, CDR2 SVGEGT. CDR3 size: 13 residues. Trimming took 2 bases from V and 5 from J, leaving 9 bases between them. In DNA, the CDR3 is TGTGCCAGCAGTTACGGGGCGTTAACTGAAGCTTTCTTT. Translated, it gives CASSYGALTEAFF.

This clonotype was recorded many times. V usage is TRBV20-1 and J usage is TRBJ2-3, with 10 bases that match TRBD1. Germline V gives CDR1 DFQATT, CDR2 SNEGSKA (reference sequence). The CDR3 has 16 amino acids. The V and J ends lost 0 bases and 5 bases, in that order; junction bases with no gene match: 8. The CDR3 protein is CSARDPRQGAEDTQYF. The CDR3 DNA is TGCAGTGCTAGAGATCCGAGACAGGGGGCGGAAGATACGCAGTATTTT.

This clonotype was seen many times. This chain connects TRBV11-2 to TRBJ2-7; D might be TRBD1 (5 bases). Germline V gene data show CDR1 as SGHAT and CDR2 as FQNNGV. Trimming pared 5 bases from V and 4 bases from J, leaving 18 bases between. This CDR3 region has 15 residues. CDR3 in DNA: TGTGCCAGCAGCGATCCGACAGTAGGAGCGTACGAGCAGTACTTC. The encoded protein is CASSDPTVGAYEQYF.

The chain couples TRBV7-8 to TRBJ2-1, with 9 bases fitting TRBD2. The CDR3 is 14 residues long. Germline lookup yields CDR1 SGHVS and CDR2 FQNEAQ. Unmatched junction bases numbered 8, after V lost 7 bases and J lost 7 bases. CDR3 amino acids: CASTIKRGANEQFF. The CDR3 DNA reads TGTGCCAGCACCATAAAGCGGGGGGCGAATGAGCAGTTCTTC. The full variable domain, in which reference TRBV7-8 and TRBJ2-1 provide the parts outside the CDR3, is GAGVSQSPRYKVAKRGQDVALRCDPISGHVSLFWYQQALGQGPEFLTYFQNEAQLDKSGLPSDRFFAERPEGSVSTLKIQRTQQEDSAVYLCASTIKRGANEQFFGPGTRLTVL.

The chain carries TRBV7-9 and TRBJ1-2; D remains unclear. The germline gives CDR1 SEHNR, CDR2 FQNEAQ (reference sequence). Trimming shortened V by 5 bases and J by 3 bases, and 13 bases separated the two germline ends. The length of the CDR3 is 14 residues. CDR3 coding DNA: TGTGCCAGCAGCCCTGTTGGAGGGCACTATGGCTACACCTTC. Protein sequence: CASSPVGGHYGYTF.

This clonotype has only a few counts. The chain uses TRBV18 and TRBJ2-1; 8 positions agree with TRBD2. Germline V gene lookup returns CDR1 KGHSH and CDR2 LQKENI. The CDR3 is 15 amino acids. The V and J ends lost 3 bases and 11 bases, in that order; junction bases with no gene match: 12. This CDR3 is CASSPQGHGGDKQFF. The CDR3 DNA sequence: TGTGCCAGCTCACCTCAGGGGCACGGGGGGGATAAGCAGTTCTTC.

The chain has TRBV6-1 and TRBJ1-4; 10 nucleotides align to TRBD1. The V and J ends lost 2 bases and 8 bases, in that order; junction bases with no gene match: 11. Germline assignment: CDR1 MNHNS and CDR2 SASEGT. This CDR3 region has 17 residues. CDR3 sequence: CASSESPRQGAREKLFF. CDR3 DNA: TGTGCCAGCAGTGAAAGCCCCAGACAGGGGGCGCGAGAAAAACTGTTTTTT.